A selection of T cell receptor beta chains follows, all from one sample in a study of identical twins. TCRdb analysed the 5' RACE reads with MiXCR anew, one entry per CDR3 protein. The sample holds about 240,000 distinct CDR3 sequences, under 12% seen once. The sample consisted of memory T cells sorted from blood. The receptor set was obtained from a man aged 50-59 years in good health. Both conserved end residues are part of each CDR3. Each record gives: J gene, V gene, D gene, clone size, CDR3 protein, CDR3 DNA. The D gene is left open where the match is weak. Clone size is stated in some rows and not others, as once, few, many or a class when expanded.

J: TRBJ2-5; V: TRBV5-1; D: NA; size: NA; CDR3: CASSFNPEIGETQYF; DNA: TGCGCCAGCAGCTTCAACCCTGAGATTGGAGAGACCCAGTACTTC
J: TRBJ2-5; V: TRBV7-2; D: TRBD1; size: NA; CDR3: CASSVTGTGVRETQYF; DNA: TGTGCCAGCAGCGTAACCGGGACAGGGGTTAGGGAGACCCAGTACTTC
J: TRBJ2-5; V: TRBV5-1; D: NA; size: many; CDR3: CASSSQGSQETQYF; DNA: TGCGCCAGCAGCTCCCAGGGTAGCCAAGAGACCCAGTACTTC
J: TRBJ2-5; V: TRBV7-2; D: NA; size: NA; CDR3: CASSLDRYQETQYF; DNA: TGTGCCAGCAGCCTCGACAGGTACCAAGAGACCCAGTACTTC
J: TRBJ2-4; V: TRBV12-3/TRBV12-4; D: NA; size: NA; CDR3: CASSWLREGIQYF; DNA: TGTGCCAGCAGTTGGTTGCGGGAAGGCATTCAGTACTTC
J: TRBJ2-7; V: TRBV20-1; D: TRBD2; size: many; CDR3: CSAREVLAGGQYF; DNA: TGCAGTGCTAGGGAGGTACTAGCGGGAGGGCAGTACTTC
J: TRBJ2-7; V: TRBV28; D: NA; size: few; CDR3: CASSLPDGSYEQYF; DNA: TGTGCCAGCAGTTTACCTGACGGGTCCTACGAGCAGTACTTC
J: TRBJ2-5; V: TRBV24-1; D: TRBD1; size: many; CDR3: CATSDLEGTGGETQYF; DNA: TGTGCCACCAGTGATTTGGAAGGGACAGGGGGAGAGACCCAGTACTTC
J: TRBJ1-2; V: TRBV5-6; D: TRBD1; size: many; CDR3: CASTETRQGTAHF; DNA: TGTGCCAGCACCGAGACAAGACAGGGAACCGCTCACTTC
J: TRBJ2-1; V: TRBV7-2; D: NA; size: many; CDR3: CASSLVGQGGYNEQFF; DNA: TGTGCCAGCAGCTTAGTGGGGCAGGGGGGATACAATGAGCAGTTCTTC
J: TRBJ1-1; V: TRBV6-2/TRBV6-3; D: NA; size: NA; CDR3: CASLRSGISNTEAFF; DNA: TGTGCCAGCCTTAGGTCAGGGATCTCAAACACTGAAGCTTTCTTT
J: TRBJ2-1; V: TRBV7-8; D: TRBD2; size: many; CDR3: CASSRLAGGDNEQFF; DNA: TGTGCCAGCAGCCGATTAGCGGGGGGCGACAATGAGCAGTTCTTC
J: TRBJ2-1; V: TRBV4-1; D: TRBD2; size: NA; CDR3: CASSQAGTSGGPPSYNEQFF; DNA: TGCGCCAGCAGCCAGGCCGGGACTAGCGGGGGGCCCCCCTCCTACAATGAGCAGTTCTTC
J: TRBJ2-3; V: TRBV4-3; D: NA; size: many; CDR3: CASSLGTSGGDTQYF; DNA: TGCGCCAGCAGCCTGGGGACTTCAGGCGGAGATACGCAGTATTTT
J: TRBJ2-2; V: TRBV12-3/TRBV12-4; D: NA; size: NA; CDR3: CASSLMSRASGELFF; DNA: TGTGCCAGCAGTTTAATGTCCAGAGCTTCCGGGGAGCTGTTTTTT
J: TRBJ2-3; V: TRBV5-1; D: NA; size: many; CDR3: CASSLDTDTQYF; DNA: TGCGCCAGCAGCTTGGACACAGATACGCAGTATTTT
J: TRBJ2-5; V: TRBV7-9; D: NA; size: NA; CDR3: CASSLGIGSQETQYF; DNA: TGTGCCAGCAGCTTAGGTATCGGCAGCCAAGAGACCCAGTACTTC
J: TRBJ2-3; V: TRBV12-3/TRBV12-4; D: NA; size: many; CDR3: CASTMTNSDTQYF; DNA: TGTGCCAGCACGATGACAAATTCAGATACGCAGTATTTT
J: TRBJ2-7; V: TRBV6-2/TRBV6-3; D: NA; size: many; CDR3: CASNGPKTYEQYF; DNA: TGTGCCAGCAATGGACCCAAAACCTACGAGCAGTACTTC
J: TRBJ2-1; V: TRBV19; D: TRBD1; size: many; CDR3: CASSRDQGVFGRTKVGKQFF; DNA: TGTGCCAGTAGTAGGGATCAGGGGGTGTTTGGAAGGACCAAAGTGGGAAAGCAGTTCTTC
J: TRBJ2-3; V: TRBV30; D: NA; size: NA; CDR3: CAWSVASTDTQYF; DNA: TGTGCCTGGAGTGTGGCGAGCACAGATACGCAGTATTTT
J: TRBJ2-3; V: TRBV24-1; D: TRBD2; size: many; CDR3: CATSDTSGRTDTQYF; DNA: TGTGCCACCAGTGACACTAGCGGGAGAACAGATACGCAGTATTTT
J: TRBJ2-7; V: TRBV20-1; D: NA; size: few; CDR3: CSARELTGGKIYEQYF; DNA: TGCAGTGCTAGAGAACTAACTGGGGGCAAGATCTACGAGCAGTACTTC
J: TRBJ2-1; V: TRBV20-1; D: TRBD2; size: few; CDR3: CSASTGTSGRGQFF; DNA: TGCAGTGCTTCGACCGGGACTAGCGGGAGGGGGCAGTTCTTC
J: TRBJ2-7; V: TRBV28; D: NA; size: many; CDR3: CASSPTPWGTTISYEQYF; DNA: TGTGCCAGCAGCCCAACGCCATGGGGGACCACCATCTCCTACGAGCAGTACTTC
J: TRBJ2-7; V: TRBV28; D: TRBD1; size: few; CDR3: CASSSYQDRVRRKQSYEQYF; DNA: TGTGCCAGCAGTTCCTACCAGGACAGGGTACGTCGAAAGCAATCCTACGAGCAGTACTTC
J: TRBJ2-3; V: TRBV5-6; D: TRBD1; size: few; CDR3: CASSSETGGSTDTQYF; DNA: TGTGCCAGCAGCTCCGAGACAGGGGGAAGCACAGATACGCAGTATTTT
J: TRBJ2-1; V: TRBV5-1; D: TRBD2; size: many; CDR3: CASSKGLAGGFMDEQFF; DNA: TGCGCCAGCAGCAAGGGACTAGCGGGAGGTTTTATGGATGAGCAGTTCTTC